This T cell receptor (beta chain) was documented in a study of OX40 agonist ivuxolimab in advanced cancers. In the study overall: Ivuxolimab, which targeted the costimulatory receptor OX40 (CD134), was an agonistic, fully human IgG2 monoclonal antibody. Of the approximately 50 dose-escalation patients, hepatocellular carcinoma was present in roughly 19, melanoma in some 15, renal cell carcinoma in 9 and head and neck cancer in 9. Partial responses occurred in three dose-escalation patients: two with cutaneous melanoma and one with hepatocellular carcinoma. The point of sequencing TCRbeta in the periphery was to test whether ivuxolimab changed TCR sequence diversity and drove clonal T-cell expansion. The paper describes the monotherapy dose-escalation part (N ≈ 52 patients) of the phase I trial of ivuxolimab. In the dose-escalation cohort, more than 80% of patients were male, and the mean age was roughly 56 years with a range of about 20 to 80. Prior anti-PD-1, anti-PD-L1 or anti-CTLA-4 therapy was permitted, and checkpoint inhibitors had been received by roughly two fifths of dose-escalation patients. Intravenous ivuxolimab was administered to patients every 2 weeks at six dose levels: 0.01, 0.1, 0.3, 1.5, 3 and 10 mg/kg.

For sequencing of the TCRbeta CDR3 region, genomic DNA was extracted from the sorted cells. The immunoSEQ Assay was used to sequence the TCRbeta CDR3 regions. Not all clones reach the TCRdb copy of this immuneACCESS table, which keeps in-frame sequences only. Checked studies attribute under half of the gap to unresolved V genes and leave the rest unexplained. This sample is represented by 75,000 to 90,000 clones; 87% of them were singletons. The ten largest clones take up about 1.5% of the sample. Patients with a history of autoimmune disease or receiving systemic immunosuppression were excluded from the trial. Peripheral blood for TCR sequencing was collected from all dose cohorts at baseline, on cycle 4 day 1, and on cycle 7 day 1. The samples were taken from a phase I, first-in-human, multicenter, open-label dose-escalation trial of ivuxolimab. Adults with locally advanced or metastatic melanoma, renal cell, hepatocellular, or head and neck squamous cell carcinoma were enrolled in the trial. Before TCR sequencing, CD4+ and CD8+ T cells were separately sorted from peripheral blood.

Reading the germline V gene gives CDR1 SGHDT and CDR2 YYEEEE. The cysteine opens and the phenylalanine closes a CDR3 of 14 amino acids. Only CDR3 DNA is held: 42 bases, read in frame from base 1. Deletion took 2 bases off V and 0 bases off J, with a span of 9 bases between the germline ends. This clone has a single count. The clone's antigen remains unknown. Base qualities are not provided; no much larger clone lies one nucleotide away. The paper as a whole reports these results and caveats: Which antigens the clonally expanded peripheral T cells were specific for was not determined. In the 0.1-3.0 mg/kg groups, partial responders were among the patients with the lowest normalized peripheral clonal expansion, particularly in CD8+ T cells. After ivuxolimab, expanded clones were on average more numerous among CD8+ T cells than among CD4+ T cells. Low levels of normalized T-cell clonal expansion were also shown by some nonresponding patients. At doses of 0.1 to 3.0 mg/kg, clonal expansion of both CD4+ and CD8+ T cells in blood was seen between baseline and week 6.

The specimen comprised CD4+ or CD8+ T cells sorted from blood, sampled in a trial of the OX40 agonist ivuxolimab. Recombination linked TRBV5-6 to TRBJ2-7, with the D gene too uncertain to name. The sequence came from an adult with an advanced solid tumor such as melanoma, head and neck, liver or kidney cancer. CDR3 sequence: CASSLRDISYEQYF. Read as DNA, the sequence is TGTGCCAGCAGCTTAAGGGATATCTCCTACGAGCAGTACTTC.